This T cell receptor beta chain emerged from a study of vaccination and CD4 T cells after COVID-19. Overall study: SARS-CoV-2 was confirmed by nasal swab PCR; disease was mild in fewer than ten, severe in one. Overlapping spike peptides served as the stimulus for the cells. These peptides came from SARS-CoV-2 and from the common cold coronaviruses HCoV-NL63, HCoV-OC43 and HCoV-229E.

An Oncomine TCR Beta short-read assay was used to sequence the DNA from cultured CD4+ T cells. Genomic DNA extraction was carried out from cultured CD4+ T cells. MiXCR, applied by TCRdb to the PCR reads, yields one record per CDR3 protein. Of approximately 16,000 distinct CDR3 sequences listed, approximately 54% are singletons. With regard to this clonotype: Antigen specificity is unknown.

Germline V lookup: CDR1 SGHAT, CDR2 FQNNGV. V lost 0 bases, J lost 3 bases, and 4 bases stayed unmatched. The CDR3 length is 15 residues. The treatment: roughly 10-day PBMC culture with coronavirus spike peptide pools or control peptides (ViraFEST assay). ViraFEST grew antigen-specific T cells using peptide pools, then sequenced TCRs. The J gene is TRBJ2-7, the V gene TRBV11-2; TRBD2 matches 8 bases. Sequences were obtained from CD4+ T cells from blood, cultured in vitro. The sequence came from a human donor who had recovered from COVID-19. DNA for the CDR3: TGTGCCAGCAGCTTAGATGGGACTAGTATCTACGAGCAGTACTTC. Protein: CASSLDGTSIYEQYF.